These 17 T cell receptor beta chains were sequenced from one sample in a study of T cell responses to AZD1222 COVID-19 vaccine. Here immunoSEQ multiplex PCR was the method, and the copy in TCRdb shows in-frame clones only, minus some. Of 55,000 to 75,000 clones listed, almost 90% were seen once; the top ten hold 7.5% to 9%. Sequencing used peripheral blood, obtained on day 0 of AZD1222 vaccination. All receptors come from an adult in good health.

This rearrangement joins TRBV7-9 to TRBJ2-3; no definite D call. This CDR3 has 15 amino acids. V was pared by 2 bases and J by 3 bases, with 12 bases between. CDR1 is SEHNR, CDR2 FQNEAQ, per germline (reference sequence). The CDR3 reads CASSLMASGTDTQYF. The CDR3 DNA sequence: TGTGCCAGCAGCTTAATGGCTAGTGGTACAGATACGCAGTATTTT.

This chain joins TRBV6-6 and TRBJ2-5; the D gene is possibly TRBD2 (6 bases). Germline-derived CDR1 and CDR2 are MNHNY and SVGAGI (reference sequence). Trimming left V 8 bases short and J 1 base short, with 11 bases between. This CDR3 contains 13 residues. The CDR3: CASADYPQETQYF. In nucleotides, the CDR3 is TGTGCCAGCGCGGACTACCCCCAAGAGACCCAGTACTTC.

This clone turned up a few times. The CDR3 sequence is CASSQPRLGQVVYTEAFF. The CDR3 DNA reads as TGCGCCAGCAGCCAACCTCGACTTGGACAGGTTGTTTACACTGAAGCTTTCTTT. The chain links TRBV4-1 to TRBJ1-1; 7 bases are shared with TRBD1. After removal of 2 bases from V and 3 bases from J, the junction contained 15 bases not matched to a gene. The germline V gene encodes CDR1 MGHRA and CDR2 YSYEKL. CDR3 length equals 18 residues.

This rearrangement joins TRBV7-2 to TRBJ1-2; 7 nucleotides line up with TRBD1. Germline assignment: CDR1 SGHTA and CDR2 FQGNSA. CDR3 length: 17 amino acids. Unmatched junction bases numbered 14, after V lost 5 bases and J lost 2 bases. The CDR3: CASSADRLTGNNYGYTF. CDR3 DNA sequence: TGTGCCAGCAGCGCGGACAGGCTAACCGGCAACAACTATGGCTACACCTTC.

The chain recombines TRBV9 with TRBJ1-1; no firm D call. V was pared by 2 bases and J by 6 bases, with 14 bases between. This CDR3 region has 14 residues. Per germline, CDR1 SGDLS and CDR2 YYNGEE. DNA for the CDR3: TGTGCCAGCAGCGTGGATAGTGGTCGGGCTGAAGCTTTCTTT. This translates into CASSVDSGRAEAFF.

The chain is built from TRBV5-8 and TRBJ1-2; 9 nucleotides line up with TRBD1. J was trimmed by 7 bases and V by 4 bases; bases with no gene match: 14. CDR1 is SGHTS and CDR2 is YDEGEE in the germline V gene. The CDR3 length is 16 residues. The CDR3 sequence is CASSLDGGQGKSGYTF. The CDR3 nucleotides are TGTGCCAGCAGCCTTGACGGCGGACAGGGGAAATCTGGCTACACCTTC.

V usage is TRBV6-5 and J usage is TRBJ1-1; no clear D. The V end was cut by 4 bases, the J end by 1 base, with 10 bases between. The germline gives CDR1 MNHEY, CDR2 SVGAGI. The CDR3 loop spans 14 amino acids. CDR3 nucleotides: TGTGCCAGCAGTTTTCCGGGTCAGAACACTGAAGCTTTCTTT. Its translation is CASSFPGQNTEAFF.

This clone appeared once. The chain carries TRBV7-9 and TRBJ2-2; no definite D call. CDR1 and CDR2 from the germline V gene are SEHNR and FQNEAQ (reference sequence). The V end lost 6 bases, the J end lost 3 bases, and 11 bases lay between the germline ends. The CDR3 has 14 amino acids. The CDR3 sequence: CASRPSAYTGELFF. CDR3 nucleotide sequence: TGTGCCAGCAGACCATCGGCGTACACCGGGGAGCTGTTTTTT.

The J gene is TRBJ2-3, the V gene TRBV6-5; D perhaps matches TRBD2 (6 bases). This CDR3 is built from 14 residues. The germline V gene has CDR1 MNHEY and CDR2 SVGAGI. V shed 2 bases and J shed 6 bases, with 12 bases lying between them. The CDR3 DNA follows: TGTGCCAGCAGTTACCACGGGAGTCGGGATACGCAGTATTTT. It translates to CASSYHGSRDTQYF.

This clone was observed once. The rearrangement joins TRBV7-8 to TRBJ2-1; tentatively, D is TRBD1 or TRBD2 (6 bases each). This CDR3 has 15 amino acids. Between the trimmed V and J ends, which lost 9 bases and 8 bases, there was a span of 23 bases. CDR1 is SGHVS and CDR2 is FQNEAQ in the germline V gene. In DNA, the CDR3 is TGTGCCAGTGGTCCTTACAGGGTACGGGGGTATGAGCAGTTCTTC. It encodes CASGPYRVRGYEQFF.

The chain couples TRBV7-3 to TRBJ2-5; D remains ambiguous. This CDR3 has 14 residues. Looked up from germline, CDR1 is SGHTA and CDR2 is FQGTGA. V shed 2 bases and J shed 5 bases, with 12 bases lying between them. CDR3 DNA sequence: TGTGCCAGCAGCTTATCTTCCGGGTCCGAGACCCAGTACTTC. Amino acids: CASSLSSGSETQYF.

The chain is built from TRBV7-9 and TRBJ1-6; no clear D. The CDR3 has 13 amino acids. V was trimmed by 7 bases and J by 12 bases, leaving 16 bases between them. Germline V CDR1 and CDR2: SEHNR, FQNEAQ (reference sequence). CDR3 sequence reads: CASTPGRGVPLHF. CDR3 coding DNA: TGTGCCAGCACCCCGGGCCGTGGAGTACCCCTCCACTTT.

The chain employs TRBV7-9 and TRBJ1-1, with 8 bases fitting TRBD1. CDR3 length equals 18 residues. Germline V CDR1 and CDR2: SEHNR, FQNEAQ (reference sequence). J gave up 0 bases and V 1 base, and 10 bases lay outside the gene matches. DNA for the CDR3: TGTGCCAGCAGCTTAGGGTACAGGGGGATAGTGGTGAACACTGAAGCTTTCTTT. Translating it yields CASSLGYRGIVVNTEAFF. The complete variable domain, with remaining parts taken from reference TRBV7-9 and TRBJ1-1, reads DTGVSQNPRHKITKRGQNVTFRCDPISEHNRLYWYRQTLGQGPEFLTYFQNEAQLEKSRLLSDRFSAERPKGSFSTLEIQRTEQGDSAMYLCASSLGYRGIVVNTEAFFGQGTRLTVV.

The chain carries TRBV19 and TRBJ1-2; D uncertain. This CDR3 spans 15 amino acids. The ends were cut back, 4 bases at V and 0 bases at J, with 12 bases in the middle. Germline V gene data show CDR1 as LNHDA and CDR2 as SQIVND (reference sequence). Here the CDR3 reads CASSTGPASNYGYTF. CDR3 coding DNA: TGTGCCAGTAGTACAGGACCTGCATCTAACTATGGCTACACCTTC.

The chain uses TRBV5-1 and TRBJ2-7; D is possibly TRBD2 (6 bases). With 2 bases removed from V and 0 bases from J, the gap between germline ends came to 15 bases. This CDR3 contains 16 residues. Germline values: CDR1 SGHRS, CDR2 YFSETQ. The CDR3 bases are TGCGCCAGCAGCTTTAGACCGGGAGAGGCCTCCTACGAGCAGTACTTC. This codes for CASSFRPGEASYEQYF.

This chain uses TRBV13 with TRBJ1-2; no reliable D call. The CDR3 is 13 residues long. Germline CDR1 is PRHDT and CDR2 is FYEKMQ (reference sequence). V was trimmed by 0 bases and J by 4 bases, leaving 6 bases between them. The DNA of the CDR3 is TGTGCCAGCAGCTTAGGACAGCTCTATGGCTACACCTTC. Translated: CASSLGQLYGYTF.

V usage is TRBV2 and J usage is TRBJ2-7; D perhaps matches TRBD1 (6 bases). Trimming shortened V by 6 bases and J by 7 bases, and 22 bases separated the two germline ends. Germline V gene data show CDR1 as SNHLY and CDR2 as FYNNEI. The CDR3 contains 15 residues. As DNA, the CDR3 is TGTGCCAGCAGGGACCCTGGACTCCTAAGGGGGGAGCAGTACTTC. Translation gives CASRDPGLLRGEQYF.